Here is one TCR beta chain with its context. V trimming: 4 bases; J trimming: 10 bases; junction bases outside the gene matches: 8. This CDR3 has 13 residues. CDR1 and CDR2 (germline): SGHTS, YDEGEE. The data originate from a study of shared clonotypes between healthy human individuals. Profiling relied on immunoSEQ multiplex PCR, and the TCRdb table lists in-frame clones only, not all of them. The sample has around 2.5 million clones; 80% to 95% are singletons. Source material: naive CD4+ T cells from PBMCs. The subset denotes: CD45RA+ positively selected. J is TRBJ2-1 and V is TRBV5-8; TRBD2 matches at 7 bases. The receptor was derived from a young man in good health. Some clones in this sample may be carry-over from other donors' samples. CDR3 region: CASSLGGLEEQFF. CDR3 coding DNA: TGTGCCAGCAGCCTGGGGGGGTTGGAGGAGCAGTTCTTC.